This TCR beta chain is drawn from a study of response to subunit inactivated influenza vaccine. Study conclusions and caveats: Authors suggested each seasonal flu vaccination may recruit only limited numbers of new T cells.

This clonotype appeared many times. What it binds is unknown. The CDR3 covers 16 residues. The germline gives CDR1 MNHEY, CDR2 SVGAGI. V trimming: 5 bases; J trimming: 3 bases; junction bases outside the gene matches: 8. In TCRdb, the RT-PCR reads were re-called with MiXCR into one record per CDR3 protein. Of some 300,000 distinct CDR3 sequences in the sample, approximately 20% were seen once. The TCR was taken from a man aged 50 to 75 who received an inactivated influenza vaccine. The chain joins TRBV6-5 to TRBJ1-5, with TRBD1 matching 9 bases. The sample was PBMCs from blood, taken 21 months after vaccination. CDR3 region: CASSLEQGAPNQPQHF. The CDR3 DNA is TGTGCCAGCAGTCTCGAACAGGGGGCTCCCAATCAGCCCCAGCATTTT.